Below, 17 T cell receptor beta chains from the same sample are listed, as sequenced in a study of T-cell memory formation after mild COVID-19. TCRdb itself ran the 5' RACE reads through MiXCR, one entry per CDR3 protein. The table shows 190,000 or so distinct CDR3 sequences, with around a fifth occurring only once. Sequenced material: PBMCs or a T cell subset sorted from them (not recorded which). These receptors were taken from an adult woman who had mild COVID-19 (a few samples of this study predate the infection). Cell type and time point are not known.

The table lists this clonotype with a few counts. V and J are TRBV7-6 and TRBJ2-7, with D uncertain. This CDR3 contains 13 residues. Germline V gives CDR1 SGHVS, CDR2 FNYEAQ. V dropped 4 bases and J dropped 7 bases, with 14 bases sitting between them. The CDR3 here is CASSSARRREQYF. The DNA of the CDR3 is TGTGCCAGCAGCTCCGCTCGCAGGCGGGAGCAGTACTTC.

This clonotype came up many times. Sequence at one end of the junction differs from germline and may be a read error. The genes are TRBV5-1 and TRBJ2-7; D unresolved. Germline V CDR1 and CDR2: SGHRS, YFSETQ. This CDR3 comprises 12 residues. The CDR3 DNA reads TGTGCCAGCAGTCCAGAGAGTTACGAGCAGTACTTC. This encodes CASSPESYEQYF. The full variable domain, its missing parts supplied by reference TRBV5-1 and TRBJ2-7, is KAGVTQTPRYLIKTRGQQVTLSCSPISGHRSVSWYQQTPGQGLQFLFEYFSETQRNKGNFPGRFSGRQFSNSRSEMNVSTLELGDSALYLCASSPESYEQYFGPGTRLTVT.

CDR3 bases: TGTGCCAGCAGTTTTCTCCACGATAGGACCAGTGAGCAGTTCTTC. As protein: CASSFLHDRTSEQFF. This chain uses TRBV12-3 or TRBV12-4 with TRBJ2-1; D gene uncertain. This CDR3 is built from 15 residues. Trimming removed 3 bases from V and 9 bases from J, with 18 bases in between.

This chain joins TRBV4-1 and TRBJ1-6; 9 positions agree with TRBD1. The CDR3 loop spans 13 amino acids. V shed 3 bases, J shed 9 bases, and the junction held 0 bases outside the gene matches. CDR1 MGHRA and CDR2 YSYEKL come from the germline V gene. This CDR3 reads CASSQGQGSPLHF. Here the CDR3 DNA reads TGCGCCAGCAGCCAGGGACAGGGTTCACCCCTCCACTTT.

This clonotype showed up just a few times. V is TRBV4-3 and J is TRBJ2-1, with 10 bases identical to TRBD2. This CDR3 is 15 amino acids long. V lost 0 bases to trimming and J lost 7 bases; unmatched junction nucleotides: 3. CDR1 and CDR2 (germline): LGHNA, YSLEER. CDR3 residues: CASSQDRTSGNEQFF. As DNA, the CDR3 is TGCGCCAGCAGCCAAGATAGGACTAGCGGTAATGAGCAGTTCTTC.

The chain has TRBV29-1 and TRBJ2-5; possibly TRBD2 for D (5 bases). Germline loops: CDR1 SQVTM, CDR2 ANQGSEA. The V end was cut by 6 bases, the J end by 5 bases, with 16 bases between. The CDR3 loop spans 13 amino acids. CDR3 sequence: CSVTGLRRETQYF. The CDR3 bases are TGCAGCGTCACTGGACTGCGCCGGGAGACCCAGTACTTC.

V usage is TRBV2 and J usage is TRBJ1-5, with D perhaps TRBD1 (5 bases). CDR3 size: 14 residues. Per the germline V gene, CDR1 is SNHLY and CDR2 is FYNNEI. Trimming cost V 3 bases and J 3 bases, with 9 bases left between them. Here the CDR3 reads CASSDRQFNQPQHF. The DNA of the CDR3 is TGTGCCAGCAGTGATAGACAGTTCAATCAGCCCCAGCATTTT.

J is TRBJ2-5 and V is TRBV20-1, with 7 bases aligning to TRBD1. Germline loops: CDR1 DFQATT, CDR2 SNEGSKA (reference sequence). Trimming at V came to 6 bases and at J to 2 bases, leaving 12 bases not matched to a gene. The length of the CDR3 is 15 residues. This CDR3 reads CSAPLGGGRQETQYF. For the CDR3, the DNA is TGCAGTGCCCCTTTAGGGGGCGGAAGGCAAGAGACCCAGTACTTC.

This clonotype was seen a handful of times. This chain joins TRBV14 and TRBJ2-5; D remains unclear. Trimming took 1 base from V and 4 from J, leaving 13 bases between them. The V gene's germline CDR1 is SGHDN and CDR2 FVKESK. There are 15 residues in the CDR3. The CDR3 region is CASSQVVALGETQYF. CDR3 DNA: TGTGCCAGCAGCCAAGTGGTGGCGTTAGGAGAGACCCAGTACTTC.

V usage is TRBV12-3 or TRBV12-4 and J usage is TRBJ1-5; tentatively, D is TRBD1 (6 bases). Trimming shortened V by 5 bases and J by 5 bases, and 16 bases separated the two germline ends. The CDR3 runs to 15 residues. The CDR3 reads CASSTTGESYQPQHF. The CDR3 DNA reads as TGTGCCAGCAGTACGACAGGCGAATCCTATCAGCCCCAGCATTTT.

There are a few counts of this clonotype. The rearrangement links TRBV20-1 to TRBJ2-1; 7 bases are shared with TRBD1. V shed 5 bases and J 8 bases; nucleotides not matched to a gene: 12. The length of the CDR3 is 14 residues. CDR1 is DFQATT, CDR2 SNEGSKA, per germline (reference sequence). CDR3 amino acids: CSAEDPHRGDEQFF. CDR3 bases: TGCAGTGCTGAGGACCCTCACAGGGGTGATGAGCAGTTCTTC.

J is TRBJ2-7 and V is TRBV12-3 or TRBV12-4; D may match TRBD1 or TRBD2 (5 bases each). Trimming removed 8 bases at V and 0 bases at J, with 5 bases between. The CDR3 runs to 11 residues. DNA of the CDR3: TGTGCCAGCGGGACCTCCTACGAGCAGTACTTC. Translation gives CASGTSYEQYF.

The V call is TRBV2, the J call TRBJ2-3, with TRBD2 identical over 11 bases. Losses at the gene ends were 1 base for V and 4 bases for J; bases not matched to a gene: 4. CDR3 size: 16 residues. Germline V gene lookup returns CDR1 SNHLY and CDR2 FYNNEI. This CDR3 is CASSEGLAGGADTQYF. DNA of the CDR3: TGTGCCAGCAGTGAAGGGTTAGCGGGGGGGGCAGATACGCAGTATTTT.

This clonotype was detected only a few times. The genes are TRBV6-1 and TRBJ2-2, with 7 bases fitting TRBD1. The CDR3 is made up of 17 amino acids. Germline V lookup: CDR1 MNHNS, CDR2 SASEGT. V gave up 2 bases and J gave up 0 bases; unmatched junction bases: 6. CDR3 amino acids: CASSEIGTATNTGELFF. As DNA, the CDR3 is TGTGCCAGCAGTGAAATAGGGACAGCAACGAACACCGGGGAGCTGTTTTTT.

This clonotype was detected ten times or more. The V gene is TRBV12-3 or TRBV12-4, the J gene TRBJ2-4; 8 bases match TRBD1. The CDR3 is 17 amino acids. V lost 4 bases to trimming and J lost 7 bases; unmatched junction nucleotides: 15. CDR3 amino acids: CASSSLPRDRLRNIQYF. CDR3 DNA: TGTGCCAGCAGTTCCCTTCCTCGGGACAGGTTACGGAACATTCAGTACTTC.

The V gene is TRBV7-9, the J gene TRBJ2-5; perhaps TRBD2 as D (5 bases). CDR3 length equals 17 residues. V was shortened by 4 bases and J by 0 bases, with 18 bases between the two germline ends. Germline V lookup: CDR1 SEHNR, CDR2 FQNEAQ (reference sequence). CDR3 bases: TGTGCCAGCAGCTACAGCTCCCGGTTGGGAGACCAAGAGACCCAGTACTTC. Its translation: CASSYSSRLGDQETQYF.

The table lists this clonotype with a few counts. Here the CDR3 DNA reads TGTGCCAGCAGCTCAAATCGAGGGGACAGGGGTTTTAATGAGCAGTTCTTC. Its translation: CASSSNRGDRGFNEQFF. This chain joins TRBV9 and TRBJ2-1; the match to TRBD1 covers 10 bases. This CDR3 region has 17 residues. Trimming removed 4 bases from V and 7 bases from J; junction bases left unmatched: 14. CDR1 SGDLS and CDR2 YYNGEE come from the germline V gene.